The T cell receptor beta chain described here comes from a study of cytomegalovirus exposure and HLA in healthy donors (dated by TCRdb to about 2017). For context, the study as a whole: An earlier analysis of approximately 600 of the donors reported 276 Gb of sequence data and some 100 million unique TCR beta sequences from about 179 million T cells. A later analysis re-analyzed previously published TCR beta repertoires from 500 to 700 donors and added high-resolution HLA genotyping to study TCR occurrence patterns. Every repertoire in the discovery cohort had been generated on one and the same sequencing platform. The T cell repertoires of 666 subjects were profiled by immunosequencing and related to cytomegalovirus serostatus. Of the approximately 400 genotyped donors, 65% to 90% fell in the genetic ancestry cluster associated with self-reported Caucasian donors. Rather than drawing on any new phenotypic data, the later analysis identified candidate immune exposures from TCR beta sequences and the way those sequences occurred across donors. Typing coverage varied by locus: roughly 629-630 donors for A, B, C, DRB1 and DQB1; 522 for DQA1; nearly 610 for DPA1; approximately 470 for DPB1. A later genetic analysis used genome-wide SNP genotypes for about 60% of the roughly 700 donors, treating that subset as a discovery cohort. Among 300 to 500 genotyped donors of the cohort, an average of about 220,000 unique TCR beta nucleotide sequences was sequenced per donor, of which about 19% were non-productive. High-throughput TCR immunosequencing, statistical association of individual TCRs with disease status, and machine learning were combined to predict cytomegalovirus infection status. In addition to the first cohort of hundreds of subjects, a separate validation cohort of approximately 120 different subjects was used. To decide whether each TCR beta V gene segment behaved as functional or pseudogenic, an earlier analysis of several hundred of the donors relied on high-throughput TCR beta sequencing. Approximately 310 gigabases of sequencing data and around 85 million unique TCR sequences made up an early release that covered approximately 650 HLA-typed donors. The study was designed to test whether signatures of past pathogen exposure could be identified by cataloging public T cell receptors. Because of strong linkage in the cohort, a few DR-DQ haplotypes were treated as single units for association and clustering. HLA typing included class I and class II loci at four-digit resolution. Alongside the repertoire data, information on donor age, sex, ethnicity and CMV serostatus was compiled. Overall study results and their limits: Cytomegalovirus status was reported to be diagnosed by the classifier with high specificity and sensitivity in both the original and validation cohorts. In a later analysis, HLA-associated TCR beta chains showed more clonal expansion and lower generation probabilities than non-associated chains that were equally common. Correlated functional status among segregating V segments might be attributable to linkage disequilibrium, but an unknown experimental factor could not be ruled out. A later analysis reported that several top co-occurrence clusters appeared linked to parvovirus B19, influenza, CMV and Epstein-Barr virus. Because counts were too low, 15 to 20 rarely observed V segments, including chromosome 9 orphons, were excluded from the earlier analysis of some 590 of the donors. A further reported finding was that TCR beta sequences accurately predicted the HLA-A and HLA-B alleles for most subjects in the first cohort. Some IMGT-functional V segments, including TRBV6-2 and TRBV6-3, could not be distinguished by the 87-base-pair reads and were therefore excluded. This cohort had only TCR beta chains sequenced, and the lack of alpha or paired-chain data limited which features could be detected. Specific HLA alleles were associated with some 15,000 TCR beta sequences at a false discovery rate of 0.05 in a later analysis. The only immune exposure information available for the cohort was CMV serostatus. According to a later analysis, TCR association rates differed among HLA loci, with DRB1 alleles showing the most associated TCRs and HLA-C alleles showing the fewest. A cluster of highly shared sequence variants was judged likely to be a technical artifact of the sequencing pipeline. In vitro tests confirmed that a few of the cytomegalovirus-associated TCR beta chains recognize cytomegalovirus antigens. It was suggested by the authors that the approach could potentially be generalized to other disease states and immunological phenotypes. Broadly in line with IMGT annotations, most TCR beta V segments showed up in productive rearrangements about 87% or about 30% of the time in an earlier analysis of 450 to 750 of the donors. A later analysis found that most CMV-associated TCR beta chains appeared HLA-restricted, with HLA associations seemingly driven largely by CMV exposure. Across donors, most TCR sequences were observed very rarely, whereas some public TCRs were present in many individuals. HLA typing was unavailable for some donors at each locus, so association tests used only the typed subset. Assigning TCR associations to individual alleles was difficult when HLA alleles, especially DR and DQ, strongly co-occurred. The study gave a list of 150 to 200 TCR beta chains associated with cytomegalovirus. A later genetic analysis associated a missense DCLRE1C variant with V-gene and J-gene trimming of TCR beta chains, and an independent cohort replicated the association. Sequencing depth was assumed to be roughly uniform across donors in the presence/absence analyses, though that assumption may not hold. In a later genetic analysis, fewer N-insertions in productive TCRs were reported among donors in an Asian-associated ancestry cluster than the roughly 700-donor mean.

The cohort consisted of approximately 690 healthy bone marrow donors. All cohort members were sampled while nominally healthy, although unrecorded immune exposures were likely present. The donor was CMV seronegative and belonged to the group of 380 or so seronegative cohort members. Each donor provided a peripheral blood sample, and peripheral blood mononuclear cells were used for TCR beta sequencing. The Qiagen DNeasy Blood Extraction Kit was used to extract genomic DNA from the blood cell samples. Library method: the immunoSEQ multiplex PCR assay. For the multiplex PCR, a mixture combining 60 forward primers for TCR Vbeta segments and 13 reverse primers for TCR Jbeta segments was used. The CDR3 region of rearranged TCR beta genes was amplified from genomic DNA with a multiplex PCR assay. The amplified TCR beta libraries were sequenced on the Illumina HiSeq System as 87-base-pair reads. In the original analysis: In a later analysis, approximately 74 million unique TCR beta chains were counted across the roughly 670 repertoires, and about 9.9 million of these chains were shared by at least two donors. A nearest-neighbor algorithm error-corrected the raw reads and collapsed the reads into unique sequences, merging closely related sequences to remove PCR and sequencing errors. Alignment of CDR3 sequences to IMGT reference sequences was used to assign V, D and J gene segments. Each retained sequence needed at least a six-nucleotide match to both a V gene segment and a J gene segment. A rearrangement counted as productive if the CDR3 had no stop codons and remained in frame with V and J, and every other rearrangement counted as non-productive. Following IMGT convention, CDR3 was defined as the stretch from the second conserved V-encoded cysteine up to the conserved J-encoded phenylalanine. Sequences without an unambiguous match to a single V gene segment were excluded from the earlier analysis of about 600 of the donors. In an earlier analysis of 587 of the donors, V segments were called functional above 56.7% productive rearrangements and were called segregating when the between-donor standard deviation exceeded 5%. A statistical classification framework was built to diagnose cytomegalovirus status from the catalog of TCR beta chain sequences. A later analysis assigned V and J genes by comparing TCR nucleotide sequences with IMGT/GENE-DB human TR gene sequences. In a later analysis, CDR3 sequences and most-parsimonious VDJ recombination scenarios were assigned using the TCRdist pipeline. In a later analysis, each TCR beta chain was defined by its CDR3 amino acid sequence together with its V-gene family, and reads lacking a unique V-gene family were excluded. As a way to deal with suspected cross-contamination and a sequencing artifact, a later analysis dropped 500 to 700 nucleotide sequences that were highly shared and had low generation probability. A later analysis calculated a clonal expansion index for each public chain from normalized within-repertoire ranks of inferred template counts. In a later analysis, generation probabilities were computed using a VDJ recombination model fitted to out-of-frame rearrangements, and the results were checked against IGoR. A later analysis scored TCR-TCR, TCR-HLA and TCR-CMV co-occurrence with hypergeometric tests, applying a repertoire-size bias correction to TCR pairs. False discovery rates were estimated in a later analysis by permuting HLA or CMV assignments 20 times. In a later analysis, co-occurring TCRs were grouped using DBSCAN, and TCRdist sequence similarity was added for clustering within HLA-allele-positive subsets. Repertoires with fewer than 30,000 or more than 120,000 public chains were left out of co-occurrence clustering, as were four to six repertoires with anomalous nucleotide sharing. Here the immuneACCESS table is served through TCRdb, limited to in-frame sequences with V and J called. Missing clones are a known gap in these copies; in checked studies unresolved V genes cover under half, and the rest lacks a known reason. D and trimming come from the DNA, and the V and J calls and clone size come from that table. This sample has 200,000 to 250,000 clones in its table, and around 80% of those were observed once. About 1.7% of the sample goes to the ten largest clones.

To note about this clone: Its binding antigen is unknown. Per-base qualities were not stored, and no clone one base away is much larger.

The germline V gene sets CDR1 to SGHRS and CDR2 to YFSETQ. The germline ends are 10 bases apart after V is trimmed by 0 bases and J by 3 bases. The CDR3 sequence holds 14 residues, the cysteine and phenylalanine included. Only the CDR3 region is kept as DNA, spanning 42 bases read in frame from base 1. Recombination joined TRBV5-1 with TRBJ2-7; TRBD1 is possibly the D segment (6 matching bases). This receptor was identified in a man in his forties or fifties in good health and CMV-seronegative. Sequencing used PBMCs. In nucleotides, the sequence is TGCGCCAGCAGCTTGGAGGGACACCTCTACGAGCAGTACTTC. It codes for CASSLEGHLYEQYF.